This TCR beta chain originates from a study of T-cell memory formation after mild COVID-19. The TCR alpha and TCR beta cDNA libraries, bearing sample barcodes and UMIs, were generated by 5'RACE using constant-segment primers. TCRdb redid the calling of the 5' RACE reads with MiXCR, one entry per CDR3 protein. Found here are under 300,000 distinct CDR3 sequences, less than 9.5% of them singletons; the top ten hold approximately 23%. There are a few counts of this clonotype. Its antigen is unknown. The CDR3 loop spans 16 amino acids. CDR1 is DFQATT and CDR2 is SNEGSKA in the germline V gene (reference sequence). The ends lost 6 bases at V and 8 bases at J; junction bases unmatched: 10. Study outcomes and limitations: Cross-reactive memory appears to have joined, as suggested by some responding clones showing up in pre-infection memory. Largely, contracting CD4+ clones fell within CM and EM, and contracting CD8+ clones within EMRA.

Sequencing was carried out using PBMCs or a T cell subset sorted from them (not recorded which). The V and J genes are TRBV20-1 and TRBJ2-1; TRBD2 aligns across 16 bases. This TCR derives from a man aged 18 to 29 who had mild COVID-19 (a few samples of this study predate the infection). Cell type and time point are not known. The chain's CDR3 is CSAGTSGGAWVDEQFF. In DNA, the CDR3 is TGCAGTGCGGGGACTAGCGGGGGGGCGTGGGTGGATGAGCAGTTCTTC.